The 12 T cell receptor beta chains listed next were all sequenced from one sample in a study of blood T cell repertoires in COVID-19. Assay: immunoSEQ multiplex PCR; the TCRdb copy retains only in-frame clones and omits some. This table has roughly 700,000 clones, around 89% appearing once. The sequencing sample was made of peripheral blood. The receptors were sampled from a woman in her late teens or twenties with acute or convalescent COVID-19.

This clone has just one count. The chain couples TRBV6-2 or TRBV6-3 to TRBJ2-7, with 9 bases that match TRBD1. The germline V gene has CDR1 MNHEY and CDR2 SVGEGT. This CDR3 has 14 amino acids. V was pared by 4 bases and J by 6 bases, with 7 bases of the junction left unmatched. The CDR3 reads CASSFGQGIGEQYF. The CDR3 DNA sequence: TGTGCCAGCAGTTTTGGACAGGGGATAGGCGAGCAGTACTTC.

V is TRBV5-6 and J is TRBJ1-3; D is possibly TRBD1 (5 bases). CDR1 SGHDT and CDR2 YYEEEE come from the germline V gene. V gave up 6 bases and J gave up 1 base, with 14 bases separating them. The CDR3 is made up of 15 amino acids. The CDR3 DNA reads as TGTGCCAGCACTGTGAAGGGGCGATCTGGAAACACCATATATTTT. Protein sequence: CASTVKGRSGNTIYF.

The genes are TRBV2 and TRBJ1-6; 10 bases map to TRBD1. Per germline, CDR1 SNHLY and CDR2 FYNNEI. V lost 7 bases, J lost 6 bases, and 9 bases stayed unmatched. The CDR3 is made up of 16 amino acids. The CDR3 bases are TGTGCCAGCACCAAGCTGACAGGGGGCGGTAATTCACCCCTCCACTTT. It specifies CASTKLTGGGNSPLHF.

This sequence joins TRBV5-1 and TRBJ1-2; 7 bases align to TRBD1. The CDR3 runs to 15 residues. The germline V gene encodes CDR1 SGHRS and CDR2 YFSETQ. Germline trimming cut 4 bases from V and 4 bases from J; bases unmatched to any gene: 10. This CDR3 is CASSHSDRAAYGYTF. CDR3 coding DNA: TGCGCCAGCAGCCACAGCGACAGGGCGGCCTATGGCTACACCTTC. The full variable domain, completed using reference TRBV5-1 and TRBJ1-2, is KAGVTQTPRYLIKTRGQQVTLSCSPISGHRSVSWYQQTPGQGLQFLFEYFSETQRNKGNFPGRFSGRQFSNSRSEMNVSTLELGDSALYLCASSHSDRAAYGYTFGSGTRLTVV.

The chain employs TRBV6-2 or TRBV6-3 and TRBJ1-2; 7 nucleotides agree with TRBD1. The CDR3 is made up of 14 amino acids. V gave up 5 bases and J gave up 3 bases; unmatched junction bases: 6. The germline CDR1 and CDR2 sequences are MNHEY and SVGEGT. The chain's CDR3 is CASSQHGTDYGYTF. The CDR3 DNA is TGTGCCAGCAGTCAGCACGGGACAGACTATGGCTACACCTTC.

The CDR3, as DNA: TGTGCCAGCAGCCCCCGGACAGGACAAGAGACCCAGTACTTC. This codes for CASSPRTGQETQYF. The chain links TRBV7-8 to TRBJ2-5, with 7 bases aligning to TRBD1. The V gene's germline CDR1 is SGHVS and CDR2 FQNEAQ. The V segment lost 5 bases and the J segment 2 bases; nucleotides outside the gene matches: 5. The CDR3 contains 14 residues. The variable domain in full, completed from reference TRBV7-8 and TRBJ2-5, reads GAGVSQSPRYKVAKRGQDVALRCDPISGHVSLFWYQQALGQGPEFLTYFQNEAQLDKSGLPSDRFFAERPEGSVSTLKIQRTQQEDSAVYLCASSPRTGQETQYFGPGTRLLVL.

The V call is TRBV5-1, the J call TRBJ1-5; TRBD1 might be the D (6 bases). The CDR3 has 15 residues. Germline assignment: CDR1 SGHRS and CDR2 YFSETQ. V dropped 4 bases and J dropped 1 base, with 12 bases sitting between them. The CDR3, as DNA: TGCGCCAGCAGCGCCCCAAGGGGGAGCAATCAGCCCCAGCATTTT. Its translation: CASSAPRGSNQPQHF.

This chain uses TRBV24-1 with TRBJ2-1, with 7 bases that match TRBD2. Trimming cost V 2 bases and J 0 bases; bases outside gene matches: 9. Per germline, CDR1 KGHDR and CDR2 SFDVKD. The CDR3 spans 18 residues. CDR3 region: CATSDSVRGVFSYNEQFF. DNA of the CDR3: TGTGCCACCAGTGATTCGGTCCGGGGGGTATTCTCCTACAATGAGCAGTTCTTC.

This chain uses TRBV18 with TRBJ1-5; 8 nucleotides agree with TRBD1. This CDR3 is built from 14 residues. CDR1 and CDR2 (germline): KGHSH, LQKENI. V lost 5 bases, J lost 3 bases, and 3 bases stayed unmatched. Here the CDR3 reads CASSLTGDNQPQHF. The CDR3 DNA is TGTGCCAGCTCATTGACAGGGGACAATCAGCCCCAGCATTTT.

In this sample, this clone turned up once. The rearrangement links TRBV2 to TRBJ1-2, with unresolved D. Per germline, CDR1 SNHLY and CDR2 FYNNEI. The CDR3 contains 14 residues. Deletions cut 1 base from V and 5 bases from J, with 11 bases between. This chain's CDR3 is CASSEGGGAYGYTF. The CDR3 DNA reads as TGTGCCAGCAGTGAAGGTGGAGGAGCTTATGGCTACACCTTC.

This chain links TRBV7-2 with TRBJ1-2; D remains ambiguous. The CDR3 consists of 13 residues. Per the germline V gene, CDR1 is SGHTA and CDR2 is FQGNSA. V was cut by 5 bases and J by 3 bases, with 10 bases left in between. In DNA form, the CDR3 reads TGTGCCAGCAGCCAAATCGGGGACTATGGCTACACCTTC. This codes for CASSQIGDYGYTF.

This clone was seen once. The sample carries other DNA sequences with the same CDR3. This sequence joins TRBV24-1 and TRBJ1-2; possibly TRBD1 for D (6 bases). The CDR3 contains 13 residues. Trimming stripped 4 bases from V and 3 bases from J, with 8 bases between. Germline loops: CDR1 KGHDR, CDR2 SFDVKD. The chain's CDR3 is CATSDQGYYGYTF. The CDR3 DNA is TGTGCCACCAGTGACCAGGGGTACTATGGCTACACCTTC.